This T cell receptor (beta chain) was retrieved from a study of regulatory T cells in long-lasting Graves disease. Study findings and constraints: Among samples with persistent disease, TRBV28, TRBJ1-2 and TRBJ2-5 were favored. Persistent-disease Graves' patients showed less TCR diversity than new cases.

About this clonotype itself: The antigen is not known.

With V trimmed by 6 bases and J by 6 bases, 8 bases remained unmatched. The CDR3 runs to 15 residues. Germline V gene sequence: CDR1 SNHLY, CDR2 FYNNEI. Both iRepertoire HTBI primers and Arm-PCR of CDR3 regions were used to build the TCR beta libraries. TCRdb reprocessed the multiplex PCR reads with MiXCR, giving one entry per CDR3 protein. The sample includes about 450,000 distinct CDR3 sequences, about 25% of them seen just once. Time point here: persistent/refractory GD, antithyroid drugs over 5 years with positive TRAb. There was RNA extracted from PBMCs, and the TCR library was made from it. An endocrinology department in Xi'an, China, recruited the patients. The authors drew approximately 9 milliliters of peripheral blood into EDTA tubes.

The chain couples TRBV2 to TRBJ1-4, with 9 bases matching TRBD1. The TCR sequence derives from a female donor with Graves disease. The material sequenced was peripheral blood mononuclear cells (PBMCs), taken when the disease was refractory, from a patient treated with antithyroid drugs. The CDR3 is CASSKTGGRYEKLFF. The CDR3 region has the DNA TGTGCCAGCAGCAAGACAGGGGGGCGGTATGAAAAACTGTTTTTT.